This T cell receptor (beta chain) was recorded in a study of blood T cell repertoires in COVID-19. Produced via immunoSEQ multiplex PCR; TCRdb's table is partial and in-frame only. In the table there are roughly 110,000 clones, approximately 80% of which are singletons. The TCR originated in a woman in her 70s with acute or convalescent COVID-19. Sample: peripheral blood.

The CDR3 here is CASSSDRGNYGYTF. As DNA, the CDR3 is TGTGCCAGCAGCTCGGACAGGGGGAACTATGGCTACACCTTC. The chain has TRBV11-2 and TRBJ1-2, with 10 bases that match TRBD1. This CDR3 comprises 14 residues. Looked up from germline, CDR1 is SGHAT and CDR2 is FQNNGV. After removal of 4 bases from V and 2 bases from J, the junction contained 1 base not matched to a gene.